This TCR beta chain emerged from a study of Graves' ophthalmopathy and Graves' hyperthyroidism. V lost 7 bases, J lost 1 base, and 4 bases lay in between. The length of the CDR3 is 11 residues. CDR1 SNHLY and CDR2 FYNNEI come from the germline V gene. A note on this clonotype: Its target is not known.

Using RNA transcripts, the TCR beta CDR3 regions were amplified. The first-round RT-PCR employed HTBI primers together with the Qiagen OneStep RT-PCR kit. A multiplex PCR was then performed as the second round. TCRdb redid the calling of the multiplex PCR reads with MiXCR, one entry per CDR3 protein. In the table there are 150,000 to 200,000 distinct CDR3 sequences, 39% of which are singletons. Findings of the study overall: Most expanded clonotypes in thyroid above 0.001 frequency also showed up in blood.

The clonotype originates from a man younger than 40 with Graves' ophthalmopathy. The sequenced sample consisted of peripheral blood. The chain recombines TRBV2 with TRBJ1-1, with unresolved D. The CDR3 DNA is TGTGCCAGCAAGCCGAACACTGAAGCTTTCTTT. Its protein is CASKPNTEAFF. Together with reference TRBV2 and TRBJ1-1, the CDR3 gives the full variable domain: EPEVTQTPSHQVTQMGQEVILRCVPISNHLYFYWYRQILGQKVEFLVSFYNNEISEKSEIFDDQFSVERPDGSNFTLKIRSTKLEDSAMYFCASKPNTEAFFGQGTRLTVV.